This T cell receptor beta chain stems from a study of vaccination and CD4 T cells after COVID-19. Worth noting for this clonotype: As yet, its antigen is unknown.

Sample treatment: roughly 11-day PBMC culture with coronavirus spike peptide pools or control peptides (ViraFEST assay). Cultured CD4+ T-cell DNA underwent Oncomine TCR Beta short-read sequencing. Scientists extracted genomic DNA from CD4+ T cells grown in culture. TCRdb reprocessed the PCR reads via MiXCR and lists one record per CDR3 protein. Counted here are some 14,000 distinct CDR3 sequences, about 67% occurring once; the ten biggest clones make up about 18%. The source of this sequence is a human donor who had recovered from COVID-19. Sequencing used CD4+ T cells from blood, cultured in vitro.

CDR3 in DNA: TGTGCCTATCAGGGGCAGGGTAATCAGCCCCAGCATTTT. It yields the protein CAYQGQGNQPQHF. This chain uses TRBV30 with TRBJ1-5; a possible D gene is TRBD1 (6 bases). V lost 7 bases and J 4 bases, leaving 14 bases between the germline ends. The CDR3 length is 13 residues. Germline CDR1 and CDR2: GTSNPN and SVGIG (reference sequence).